This T cell receptor (beta chain) was identified in a study of blood T cells in healthy people across ages. A second PCR of roughly 7 to 11 cycles used a sample-barcoded 5' primer and a J-beta primer mix. Each CDR3 protein gets one entry after TCRdb re-called the 5' RACE reads with MiXCR. Here the sample spans fewer than 1.5 million distinct CDR3 sequences, roughly 45% being singletons. CDR1 SQVTM and CDR2 ANQGSEA come from the germline V gene. V was shortened by 3 bases and J by 4 bases, with 9 bases between the two germline ends. The CDR3 sequence is 12 residues long. This clonotype was seen repeatedly, ten times or more.

This receptor was obtained from a woman between 18 and 29 years old in good health. Sequencing was done on a sample of blood. The chain employs TRBV29-1 and TRBJ2-5, with D hard to call. The CDR3 region has the DNA TGCAGCGTTGATGAGGCTGGAGAGACCCAGTACTTC. Translated, it gives CSVDEAGETQYF.